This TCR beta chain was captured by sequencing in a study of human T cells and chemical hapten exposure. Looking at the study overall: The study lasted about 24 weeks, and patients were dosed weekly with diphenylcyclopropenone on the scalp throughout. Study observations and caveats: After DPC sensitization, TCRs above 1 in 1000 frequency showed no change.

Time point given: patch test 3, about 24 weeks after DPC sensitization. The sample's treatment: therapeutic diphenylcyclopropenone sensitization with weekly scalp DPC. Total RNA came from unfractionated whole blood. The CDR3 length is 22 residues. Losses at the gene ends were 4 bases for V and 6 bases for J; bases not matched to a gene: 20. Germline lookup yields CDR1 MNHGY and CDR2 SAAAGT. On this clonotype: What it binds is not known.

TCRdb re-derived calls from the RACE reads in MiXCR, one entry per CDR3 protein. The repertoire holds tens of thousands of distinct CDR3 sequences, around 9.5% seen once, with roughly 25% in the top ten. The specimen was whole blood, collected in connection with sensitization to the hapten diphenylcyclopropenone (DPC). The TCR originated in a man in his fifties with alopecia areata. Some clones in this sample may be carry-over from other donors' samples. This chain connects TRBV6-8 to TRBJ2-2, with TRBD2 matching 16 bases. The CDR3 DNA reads TGTGCCAGCAGTTCCTCCTCCAGCGGGACTAGCGGGAGGGCCAGGAGTGCCGGGGAGCTGTTTTTT. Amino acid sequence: CASSSSSSGTSGRARSAGELFF.